This T cell receptor (beta chain) was sequenced for a study of blood T cell repertoires in COVID-19. Looking at the study overall: Acute-phase and convalescent COVID-19 samples originated in the United States, Italy and Spain. Sample material is recorded as cDNA or gDNA derived from T cells, B-cell-depleted T cells, or PBMCs.

Original methodology: The assay estimated nucleated cells by amplifying reference gene primers. TCRdb's copy holds only in-frame clones and misses some; the assay was immunoSEQ multiplex PCR. From that table come the V and J calls and clone size; the DNA was used to work out D and trimming. Among around 130,000 clones, about 83% were seen once, and the ten largest hold 16%. The CDR3 sequence is 15 residues long. V trimming: 4 bases; J trimming: 4 bases; junction bases outside the gene matches: 9. The germline CDR1 and CDR2 sequences are WSHSY and SAAADI. This sequence originates from a man aged 50 to 60 with acute or convalescent COVID-19. This chain uses TRBV10-2 with TRBJ2-7, with TRBD1 identical over 8 bases. Sequenced sample: peripheral blood. CDR3: CASSGRDRGPYEQYF. CDR3 nucleotide sequence: TGCGCCAGCAGTGGGAGAGACAGGGGCCCTTACGAGCAGTACTTC.